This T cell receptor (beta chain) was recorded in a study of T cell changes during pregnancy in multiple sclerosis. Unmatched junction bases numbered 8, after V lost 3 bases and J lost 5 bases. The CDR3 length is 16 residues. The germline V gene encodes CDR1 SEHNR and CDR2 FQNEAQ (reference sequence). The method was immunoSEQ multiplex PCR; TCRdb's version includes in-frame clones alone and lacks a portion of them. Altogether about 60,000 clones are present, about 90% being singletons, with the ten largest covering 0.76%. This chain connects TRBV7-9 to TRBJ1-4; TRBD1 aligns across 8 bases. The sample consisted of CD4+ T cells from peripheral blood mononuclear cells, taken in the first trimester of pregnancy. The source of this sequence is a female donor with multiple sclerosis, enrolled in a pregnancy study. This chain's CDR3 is CASSLSTGEWNEKLFF. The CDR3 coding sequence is TGTGCCAGCAGCTTGTCGACAGGGGAGTGGAATGAAAAACTGTTTTTT.